This TCR beta chain was found in a study of T cells in Graves' hyperthyroidism and ophthalmopathy (dated by TCRdb to about 2019). Some background on the complete study: Peripheral blood samples were taken at initial diagnosis, before any treatment was given. A discovery cohort of about a hundred patients, 43 with Graves' ophthalmopathy and 55 to 60 with stable Graves' hyperthyroidism, was used to find distinguishing TCR V-J signatures. Prospective prediction of ophthalmopathy was tested in an independent validation cohort consisting of 18 hyperthyroidism patients and some 15 patients who later progressed to ophthalmopathy. For training and testing, the roughly 97 patients in the discovery cohort were randomly divided in a 7:3 ratio. In roughly six Graves' hyperthyroidism patients, the study also compared T-cell repertoires from thyroid tissue with T-cell repertoires from blood. Once sampling was done, hyperthyroidism patients were given methimazole at a starting dose of 30 mg daily, whereas ophthalmopathy patients were given high-dose intravenous methylprednisolone. The paper reports TCR Vbeta CDR3 sequencing of some 140 peripheral blood samples: 40 or so ophthalmopathy, about 75 hyperthyroidism and approximately 17 progressor patients. Here is what the overall study found, with its caveats: Most expanded thyroid clonotypes (frequency above 0.001) were also found in blood, which suggests that blood repertoires may mirror thyroid immune responses. Sample size was not statistically predetermined, and blinding of investigators to group allocation was not performed. A 13 V-J signature model separated ophthalmopathy from stable hyperthyroidism, with 87.88% sensitivity and roughly 82% specificity in cross-validation and 80%/75% in testing. In validation, the model predicted progression to ophthalmopathy with around 71% sensitivity and 72% to 85% specificity, a median of 6.5 months before onset.

The TCR beta CDR3 regions were amplified from the RNA transcripts. The TCR CDR3 was subjected to a first round of RT-PCR using the HTBI primer set and the Qiagen OneStep RT-PCR kit. Libraries were constructed in a second round of multiplex PCR, after which size selection and purification were carried out. The libraries were sequenced on an Illumina HiSeq2000 using paired-end 100 bp reads. As for how the authors treated the data: SOAPnuke was used to process the raw data, with reads discarded if the reads contained adapters or uncalled bases, had a mean Phred below 15, or lacked an exact constant-primer or identifier match. COPE v1.2.5 was used to merge the high-quality paired reads, and each unique nucleotide sequence was defined as a clonotype. MiTCR v1.1 was used to align the clonotypes against IMGT TRBV, TRBD and TRBJ reference segments. The analysis included only V-J combinations with a frequency above 0.0001, which together covered approximately 99% of the repertoires. A TCS score was defined as the ratio of F50 (clonal expansion) to E x V (chaos), with BLOSUM62-based TCRdist applied between CDR3 peptides within each V-J. Welch's t-statistics and random forest reduced fewer than 550 V-J features to under 15, which were used in a naive Bayes classifier (R e1071). The public reads were reprocessed in TCRdb via fastp at Q25 and MiXCR, keeping in-frame beta chains. Records with the same CDR3 protein are collapsed into one entry carrying the most frequent genes and DNA. For this entry, the V and J calls and clone size follow TCRdb and not the study's own pipeline. This sample is represented by approximately 620,000 distinct CDR3 sequences; 15% to 20% of them were singletons. The ten top clones hold 3% to 4% of the sample.

Moderately to severely active disease, a Clinical Activity Score of at least 3, a NOSPECS grade of at least 4, and a duration under 3 months were present in ophthalmopathy patients. Patients with uncontrolled infections, other autoimmune diseases, pregnancy or lactation were excluded. Diagnoses relied on clinical symptoms, serum thyroxine and TRAb, thyroid ultrasound and orbital computed tomography. PBMCs were isolated from approximately 10 ml of fresh peripheral blood by Ficoll-Paque density gradient centrifugation. Total RNA was extracted with Trizol reagent, and quality was checked on an Agilent 2100 Bioanalyzer. For this clonotype: Its specific antigen is unknown. No much larger clone exists at a distance of one base, and base qualities are not known.

The TCR was taken from a middle-aged woman with Graves' ophthalmopathy. Sequencing was carried out using blood.

CDR3 reads: CASSRTSGYSYNEQFF. In nucleotide form, the sequence is TGTGCCAGCAGCCGGACTAGCGGTTACTCCTACAATGAGCAGTTCTTC. The sequence joins TRBV3-1 to TRBJ2-1; 10 central bases correspond to TRBD2. The germline V and J ends show losses of 4 bases and 0 bases respectively, and no gene match explains 3 bases of the junction. Reading from cysteine to phenylalanine, the CDR3 counts 16 amino acids. Only CDR3 DNA is held: 48 bases, read in frame from base 1. CDR1 and CDR2 were assigned from the germline V gene (reference sequence) as LGHDT and YNNKEL.